This TCR beta chain was documented in a study of blood T cell repertoires in COVID-19 (TCRdb year 2020). Regarding the study in general: The collaborator samples originated in the United States, Italy and Spain and spanned the acute and convalescent phases of COVID-19. Subjects who had been exposed to COVID-19, were actively infected with it, or had recovered from it provided the deeply sampled blood TCRbeta repertoires that made up the dataset. The repertoires were released in a freely available public database meant as a resource for research on the immune response to SARS-CoV-2. Samples came from the ongoing ImmuneRACE study (first 160 participants) plus 1,254 subjects from 6 global collaborators. Sample metadata almost always included a de-identified subject ID, COVID-19 status, age in years and sex. The prospective study material was composed of cDNA or gDNA derived from T cells, B-cell-depleted T cells, or PBMCs. Where HLA class I and class II types were available, the types were taken from metadata supplied by the sample provider, not from assay-based typing.

Participants in the prospective study were enrolled through a virtual design, were aged roughly 18 to 90 years, and lived in roughly 26 United States geographic areas. Cohort assignment in the prospective study relied on participant-reported clinical history from a screening survey and a study questionnaire. Exposed participants were defined as having been in contact with someone with a PCR-confirmed or clinician-diagnosed COVID-19 case within 2 weeks of study entry. Mobile phlebotomists in the prospective study collected whole blood, serum and a nasopharyngeal or oropharyngeal swab from every participant. Prospective study participants could optionally give additional blood draws and questionnaires over a roughly two-month period. Before DNA extraction, prospective study blood samples were shipped either frozen or at room temperature. Concerning this clone: It lacks a known antigen. No base-level quality is on record; no much larger clone is a single base apart.

Paper-wide results and their limitations: Clinical and demographic metadata were provided uncurated, with the amount varying by source and participant.

The immunoSEQ Assay, a bias-controlled multiplex PCR, was used to amplify TCRbeta CDR3 regions from genomic DNA. The authors processed their data as follows. The number of nucleated cells in each sample was estimated from the amplification of reference gene primers within the assay. Sequence reads were collapsed and filtered to measure the absolute abundance of every unique TCRbeta CDR3 rearrangement. For each sample, productive Simpson clonality was calculated as the square root of Simpson's diversity index across productive rearrangements. TCRdb holds this immuneACCESS table with in-frame rearrangements only. Some clones are missing; in checked studies, unresolved V genes explain under half, and the rest has no known cause. The V and J calls and clone size are taken from that table; D and trimming were inferred from the DNA. The sample table records 120,000 to 150,000 clones; about 85% of these occur just once. 3.5% to 4.5% of the sample is in the top ten clones.

Taken from the germline V gene (reference sequence), the CDR1 and CDR2 loops are LGHDT and YNNKEL. The cysteine opens and the phenylalanine closes a CDR3 of 15 amino acids. Of the read, only the CDR3 DNA is kept; its 45 bases are in frame from base 1. V is trimmed back by 2 bases and J by 6 bases, and the junction contains 6 bases that no gene match accounts for. This receptor was taken from a middle-aged woman who had been exposed to COVID-19. Sequencing used PBMCs or T cells enriched from blood (not recorded which). The rearranged segments are TRBV3-1 (or the pseudogene TRBV3-2) and TRBJ1-2, and 10 bases in between align with TRBD1. DNA sequence: TGTGCCAGCAGCCAATTCGACAGGGGGCAAAATGGCTACACCTTC. This encodes CASSQFDRGQNGYTF.